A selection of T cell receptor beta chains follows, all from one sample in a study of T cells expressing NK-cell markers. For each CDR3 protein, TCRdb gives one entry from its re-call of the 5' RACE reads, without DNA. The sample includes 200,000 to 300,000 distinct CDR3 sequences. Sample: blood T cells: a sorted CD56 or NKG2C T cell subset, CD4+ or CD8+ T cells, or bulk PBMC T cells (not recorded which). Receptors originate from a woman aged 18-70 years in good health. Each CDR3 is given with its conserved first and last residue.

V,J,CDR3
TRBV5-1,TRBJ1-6,CASSLARGAGNSPLHF
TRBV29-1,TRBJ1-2,CSVETGHGYTF
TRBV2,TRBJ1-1,CASRQGAEAFF
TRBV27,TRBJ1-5,CASSDRENQPQHF
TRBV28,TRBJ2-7,CASRPADSYEQYF
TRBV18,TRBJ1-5,CASSGQDGNQPQHF
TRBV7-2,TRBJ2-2,CASSLQGRTGELFF
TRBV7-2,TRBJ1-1,CASSLASGRYEAFF
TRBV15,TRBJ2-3,CATSVAGRDTQYF
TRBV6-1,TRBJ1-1,CASRPTTTGITEAFF